There are a few counts of the clone carrying this T cell receptor beta chain. As yet, its antigen is unknown. The data were obtained in a study of OX40 agonist ivuxolimab in advanced cancers. Study outcomes and limitations: Low normalized clonal expansion also occurred in some nonresponding patients. The average count of expanded clones was higher among CD8+ T cells than among CD4+. CD4+ and CD8+ T cells in blood underwent clonal expansion by week 6 at 0.1 to 3.0 mg/kg.

Produced via immunoSEQ multiplex PCR; TCRdb's table is partial and in-frame only. The repertoire holds some 31,000 clones, with more than 75% as singletons. Trimming took off 5 bases at V and 5 bases at J, with 10 bases between the two ends. From germline, CDR1 is LNHDA and CDR2 SQIVND (reference sequence). This CDR3 is built from 13 residues. The TCR comes from an adult with an advanced solid tumor such as melanoma, head and neck, liver or kidney cancer. Specimen: CD4+ or CD8+ T cells sorted from blood, collected in a trial of the OX40 agonist ivuxolimab. The chain uses TRBV19 and TRBJ1-5; D gene unclear. The CDR3 DNA is TGTGCCAGTAGTGCCCTCCGGGATCAGCCCCAGCATTTT. Translation gives CASSALRDQPQHF. Using reference TRBV19 and TRBJ1-5 for the parts outside the CDR3, the full variable domain is DGGITQSPKYLFRKEGQNVTLSCEQNLNHDAMYWYRQDPGQGLRLIYYSQIVNDFQKGDIAEGYSVSREKKESFPLTVTSAQKNPTAFYLCASSALRDQPQHFGDGTRLSIL.